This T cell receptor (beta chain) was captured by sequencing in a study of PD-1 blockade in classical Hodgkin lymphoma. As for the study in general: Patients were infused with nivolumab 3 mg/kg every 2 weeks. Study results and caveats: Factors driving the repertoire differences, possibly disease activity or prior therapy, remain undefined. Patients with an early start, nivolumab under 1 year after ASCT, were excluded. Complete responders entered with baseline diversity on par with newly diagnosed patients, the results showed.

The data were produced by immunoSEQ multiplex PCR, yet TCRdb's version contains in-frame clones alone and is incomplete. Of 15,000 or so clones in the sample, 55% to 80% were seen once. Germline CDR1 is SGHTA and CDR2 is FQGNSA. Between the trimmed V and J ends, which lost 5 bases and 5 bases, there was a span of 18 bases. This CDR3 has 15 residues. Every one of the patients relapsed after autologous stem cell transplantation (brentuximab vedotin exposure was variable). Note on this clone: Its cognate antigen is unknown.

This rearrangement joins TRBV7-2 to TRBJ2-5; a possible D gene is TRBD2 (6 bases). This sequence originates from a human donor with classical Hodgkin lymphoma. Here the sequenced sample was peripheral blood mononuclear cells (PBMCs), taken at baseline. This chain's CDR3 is CASSLRGGRYETQYF. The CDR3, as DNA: TGTGCCAGCAGCCTACGGGGTGGGAGGTACGAGACCCAGTACTTC.